This T cell receptor beta chain came from a study of blood T cell repertoires in COVID-19. In the study overall: COVID-19 samples from acute and convalescent phases originated in the United States, Italy and Spain. Nucleic acid was either cDNA or gDNA, and it came from T cells, B-cell-depleted T cells, or PBMCs.

The CDR3 runs to 14 residues. The V gene's germline CDR1 is MDHEN and CDR2 SYDVKM. Deletions cut 4 bases from V and 4 bases from J, with 14 bases between. Study processing details: Reference gene primer amplification gave estimated nucleated cell counts. Assay used: immunoSEQ multiplex PCR; TCRdb lists only in-frame clones, some missing. V and J calls and clone size are those listed in that table; D and trimming were worked out from the DNA. The sample carries fewer than 350,000 clones, 65% to 90% recorded once. This TCR was sampled from a woman aged 60 to 75 with active or convalescent COVID-19. Sequencing was carried out using peripheral blood. The J gene is TRBJ2-7, the V gene TRBV28; a possible D gene is TRBD2 (6 bases). This CDR3 is CASSYTLGLYEQYF. The CDR3 DNA is TGTGCCAGCAGTTACACCTTGGGACTTTACGAGCAGTACTTC.